This is a list of T cell receptor beta chains from one sample in a study of blood T cells in healthy people across ages. TCRdb fed the 5' RACE reads into MiXCR, producing one record per CDR3 protein. The table lists roughly 680,000 distinct CDR3 sequences, around 52% of them singletons. Sequenced material: blood. These receptors originate from a woman of 80 years or more in good health. Both conserved end residues are part of each CDR3. The order of the fields is clone size, V gene, D gene, J gene, CDR3 DNA, CDR3 protein. D genes are given only for firm matches. Size is omitted from some rows. Given values are once, few, many or a class for expanded clones.

>.|TRBV20-1|.|TRBJ2-7
TGCAGTGGGCGGATCAGTGGGGCCTACGAGCAGTACTTC
CSGRISGAYEQYF
>.|TRBV2|.|TRBJ2-6
TGTGCCAGCATGGGGCCTGGGGCCAACGTCCTGACTTTC
CASMGPGANVLTF
>few|TRBV2|.|TRBJ2-2
TGTGCCAGCAGGACCGGGGAGCTGTTTTTT
CASRTGELFF
>many|TRBV7-2|.|TRBJ2-3
TGTGCCAGCAGCTTAGGCCAGTGGTATAGCACAGATACGCAGTATTTT
CASSLGQWYSTDTQYF
>.|TRBV7-2|TRBD2|TRBJ2-3
TGTGCCAGCAGCTGGGGGACTAGCGGGAGCACAGATACGCAGTATTTT
CASSWGTSGSTDTQYF
>.|TRBV14|.|TRBJ2-7
TGTGCCAGCAGAAGCCCCGGGACGGCGATATCCTACGAGCAGTACTTC
CASRSPGTAISYEQYF
>many|TRBV4-1|.|TRBJ2-3
TGCGCCAGCAGCCAAGTCGGGAGCACAGATACGCAGTATTTT
CASSQVGSTDTQYF
>.|TRBV9|.|TRBJ2-2
TGTGCCAGCAGCGCGGGACTGACGAACACCGGGGAGCTGTTTTTT
CASSAGLTNTGELFF
>.|TRBV7-2|TRBD1|TRBJ1-2
TGTGCCAGCAGGCTAGCGGGGGACAGGGCTGGCTACACCTTC
CASRLAGDRAGYTF
>.|TRBV29-1|TRBD1|TRBJ2-3
TGCAGCGTTGAACCCGGCAGGGGGCCCACAGATACGCAGTATTTT
CSVEPGRGPTDTQYF
>many|TRBV29-1|TRBD1|TRBJ1-1
TGCAGCGTTGAAGATCCTCGACAGGGGGGTTCTAGCACTGAAGCTTTCTTT
CSVEDPRQGGSSTEAFF
>.|TRBV27|.|TRBJ2-5
TGTGCCAGCAGTTTATATGTCGAGGGGGTAGCGGGCCAAGAGACCCAGTACTTC
CASSLYVEGVAGQETQYF